This T cell receptor (beta chain) was recorded in a study of shared clonotypes between healthy human individuals (dated by TCRdb to 2020 to 2022). For the wider study: Three men and a couple of women, aged 18 to 49 years, made up the cohort. To estimate repertoire size and how much clonotype sharing occurs between individuals, the study deeply sequenced the blood TCR repertoires of several healthy adults. Different laboratories and diverse techniques were used to prepare libraries and sequence TCR repertoires, to increase sequencing depth and limit assay-specific biases. Per donor, three plates each were used for CD4 naive and CD4 memory, two for CD8 naive, and one for CD8 memory. Each donor's leukapheresis produced roughly between roughly 0.85 and 10 billion PBMCs. The paper as a whole reports these results and caveats: Larger estimated clonotype richness was generally found for naive subsets than for memory subsets. Because the study included only a small number of donors, the genetic and exposure-history diversity represented was limited. Sampling was restricted to blood, and TCR repertoires in tissues likely differ from the TCR repertoires found in blood. Compared with non-shared clonotypes, the clonotypes found in all four sorted-subset donors had higher generation probabilities. Pairwise subsampling led to the expectation that sequencing depth would affect the degree of clonotype sharing among donors. Rarefaction of sorted-subset datasets indicated incomplete sequencing despite the large sequencing depth. Sharing across a handful of donors was observed for approximately 5% of naive CD4, less than 4% of naive CD8, 2.3% of memory CD4, and roughly 0.4% of memory CD8 clonotypes.

As concerns this clone: It lacks a known antigen. Within one base of it there is no much larger clone, and no base qualities were kept.

V is trimmed back by 0 bases and J by 5 bases, and the junction contains 9 bases that no gene match accounts for. The germline V gene (reference sequence) sets CDR1 to LNHDA and CDR2 to SQIVND. Reading from cysteine to phenylalanine, the CDR3 counts 17 amino acids. Only the CDR3 part of the read is kept: 51 bases, read in frame from the first base. Using the deep immunoSEQ assay, TCR CDR3 regions were amplified from genomic DNA by multiplex PCR. For each cell subset, the extracted genomic DNA was distributed evenly across all wells of several immunoSEQ 96-well plates, and each plate served as one replicate. For sorted subsets, roughly 0.2 ug genomic DNA, equal to approximately 30,000 T cell genomes, was loaded into each replicate PCR. The purified libraries were quantified using a Qubit 3.0 fluorometer, sized with a Bioanalyzer 2100, and then quantified again using the KAPA Library Quantification kit. Every immunoSEQ 96-well plate was sequenced on a dedicated single-read 150-cycle Illumina NextSeq 550 flow cell. From the authors' description of their analysis: Because only junctional sequences without quality scores were contained in the immunoSEQ output, filtering matching that applied to full-length reads could not be performed. Sequences were annotated with PyIR, a Python wrapper for IgBLAST v1.9, and V/J genes and CDR3 were assigned using IMGT germline references. Reads with weak V/J assignments (E-value above 1e-6), missing CDR3, stop codons, out-of-frame junctions, or ambiguous translated residues were removed. V3J clonotypes were defined as sequences sharing an identical inferred V gene, J gene, and CDR3 amino acid sequence. Percentage overlap between repertoires was calculated by dividing the number of shared unique clonotypes by the size of the smaller repertoire. Richness of each repertoire was evaluated using RTK rarefaction, the Chao1 estimator, and Recon v2.1 estimates of unobserved clonotypes. OLGA was used to compute generation probabilities for all TCRbeta clonotypes that the gDNA method yielded from a handful of donors. In TCRdb, the immuneACCESS table is reduced to in-frame sequences with V and J assigned. These tables do not hold every clone; where another copy was compared, an unresolved V gene accounts for under half, and the others remain unexplained. The V and J calls and clone size come from that table; D and trimming were worked out from the DNA. The sample records roughly 2.6 million clones, roughly 92% of which are singletons. The ten largest clones take up over 0.12% of the sample.

Donors were healthy HIV-negative adults with no recently reported acute infections or vaccinations. Only Caucasian adults living in Nashville, Tennessee, USA were represented among the donors. CD4+ T cells were enriched by magnetic negative selection; naive cells were then positively selected on CD45RA, and the negative fraction formed the memory subset. After blood collection by leukapheresis, PBMCs were isolated using Ficoll-Histopaque density gradient centrifugation and then cryopreserved in the vapor phase of liquid nitrogen. Purity and quantity of every magnetically sorted T cell population were checked by analytical flow cytometry. Each sorted fraction had its genomic DNA isolated and then quantified by UV absorbance on a Nanodrop 2000c.

Recombination linked TRBV19 to TRBJ2-3; 9 middle bases align to TRBD1. The receptor comes from a young man in good health. What was sequenced was naive CD4+ T cells sorted from blood. This specimen's cell subset or site label, per the study, means: CD45RA+ positively selected. The DNA sequence reads TGTGCCAGTAGTATAGATCTATCGGGACAGGGTGGAGATACGCAGTATTTT. It specifies CASSIDLSGQGGDTQYF.